This TCR beta chain stems from a study of blood T cell repertoires in COVID-19. Study information: The cDNA or gDNA used as material had been derived from T cells, B-cell-depleted T cells, or PBMCs.

How the authors handled the data: Reference gene primers were amplified, and this amplification served to estimate nucleated cell counts. The protocol was immunoSEQ multiplex PCR, while the TCRdb copy is restricted to in-frame clones and leaves out a portion. V and J calls and clone size are as listed in that table; D and trimming were resolved from the DNA. Of over 200,000 clones in the sample, 75% to 90% were seen once. J was trimmed by 8 bases and V by 6 bases; bases with no gene match: 10. The CDR3 runs 14 residues. Germline CDR1 reads MNHEY; CDR2 reads SVGAGI. The sequence derives from a human donor in a cohort sampled during active COVID-19. The V call is TRBV6-5, the J call TRBJ1-2, with TRBD1 matching over 9 bases. Specimen: peripheral blood. CDR3 region: CASSQNRGRLGYTF. CDR3 sequence (DNA): TGTGCCAGCAGCCAAAACAGGGGGCGCCTGGGCTACACCTTC.